These 4 T cell receptor beta chains came from one sample sequenced in a study of a mutant IDH1 vaccine in newly diagnosed glioma. Documented time point: week 11, during vaccination. Vaccination comprised doses that each held 300 ug of mutant IDH1 20-mer peptide, plus topical imiquimod. These receptors' antigens are unknown. TCRdb's copy holds only in-frame clones and misses some; the assay was immunoSEQ multiplex PCR. The sample consists of 34,000 or so clones, 75% to 85% of them appearing once. The sequenced sample was PBMCs, obtained from a glioma patient whose treatment included an IDH1 peptide vaccine. The receptors come from a man younger than 45 with glioma.

The chain recombines TRBV10-3 with TRBJ2-7, with 8 bases fitting TRBD1. Germline assignment: CDR1 ENHRY and CDR2 SYGVKD. Trimming at V came to 0 bases and at J to 7 bases, leaving 5 bases not matched to a gene. This CDR3 spans 14 amino acids. The CDR3 protein is CAISESGQVGEQYF. Here the CDR3 DNA reads TGTGCCATCAGTGAGTCGGGACAGGTGGGTGAGCAGTACTTC.

The rearrangement links TRBV30 to TRBJ1-5, with D possibly being TRBD1 (5 bases). Germline loops: CDR1 GTSNPN, CDR2 SVGIG (reference sequence). V lost 5 bases and J lost 5, with 19 bases in between. CDR3 length: 15 amino acids. Here the CDR3 reads CAWGTPGRVDQPQHF. The CDR3 DNA reads as TGTGCCTGGGGGACCCCGGGCAGGGTTGATCAGCCCCAGCATTTT.

This CDR3 reads CASSVSASGSYEQYF. CDR3 in DNA: TGTGCCAGCAGCGTATCGGCTAGCGGGAGCTACGAGCAGTACTTC. This chain joins TRBV9 and TRBJ2-7, with 10 bases lining up with TRBD2. The junction had 4 bases not matched to a gene; V was cut back by 1 base and J by 3 bases. Germline V lookup: CDR1 SGDLS, CDR2 YYNGEE. CDR3 size: 15 residues.

This chain joins TRBV15 and TRBJ2-5; possibly TRBD1 for D (6 bases). This CDR3 region has 15 residues. V lost 0 bases and J 3 bases, leaving 11 bases between the germline ends. Germline CDR1 reads LNHNV; CDR2 reads YYDKDF (reference sequence). The CDR3 DNA sequence: TGTGCCACCAGCAGAGAGGACAGAGGGGAAGAGACCCAGTACTTC. Translated: CATSREDRGEETQYF.